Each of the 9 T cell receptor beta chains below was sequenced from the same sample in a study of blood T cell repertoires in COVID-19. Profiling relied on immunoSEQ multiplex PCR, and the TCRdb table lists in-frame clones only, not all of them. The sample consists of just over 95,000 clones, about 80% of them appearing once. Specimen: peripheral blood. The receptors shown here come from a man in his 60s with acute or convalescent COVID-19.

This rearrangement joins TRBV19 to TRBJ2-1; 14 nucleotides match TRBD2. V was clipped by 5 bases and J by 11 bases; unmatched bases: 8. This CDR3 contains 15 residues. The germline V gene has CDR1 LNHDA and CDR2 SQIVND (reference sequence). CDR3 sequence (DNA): TGTGCCAGTAGTGATGAGACTAGCGGGAGGGCTAAGCAGTTCTTC. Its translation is CASSDETSGRAKQFF.

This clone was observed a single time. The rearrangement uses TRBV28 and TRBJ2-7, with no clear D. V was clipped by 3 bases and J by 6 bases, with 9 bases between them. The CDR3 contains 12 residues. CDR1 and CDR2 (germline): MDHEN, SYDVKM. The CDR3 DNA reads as TGTGCCAGCAGTTTCGGCCAGCGCGAGCAGTACGTC. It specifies CASSFGQREQYV.

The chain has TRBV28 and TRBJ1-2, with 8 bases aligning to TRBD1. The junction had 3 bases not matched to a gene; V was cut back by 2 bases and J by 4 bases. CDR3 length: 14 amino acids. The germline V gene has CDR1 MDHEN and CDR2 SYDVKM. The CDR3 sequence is CASSLAGQVYGYTF. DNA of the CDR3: TGTGCCAGCAGTTTAGCGGGACAGGTCTATGGCTACACCTTC.

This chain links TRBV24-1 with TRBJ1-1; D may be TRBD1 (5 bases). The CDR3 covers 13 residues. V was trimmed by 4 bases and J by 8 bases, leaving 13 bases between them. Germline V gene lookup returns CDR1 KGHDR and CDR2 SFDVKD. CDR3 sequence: CATSEGDYSEAFF. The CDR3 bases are TGTGCCACCAGTGAGGGGGACTATTCGGAAGCTTTCTTT.

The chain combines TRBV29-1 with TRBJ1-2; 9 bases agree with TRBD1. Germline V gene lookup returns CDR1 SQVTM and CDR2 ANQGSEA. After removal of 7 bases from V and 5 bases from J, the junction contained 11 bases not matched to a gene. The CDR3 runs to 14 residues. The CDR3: CSGWTGEDPYGYTF. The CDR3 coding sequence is TGCAGCGGTTGGACAGGGGAAGACCCTTATGGCTACACCTTC.

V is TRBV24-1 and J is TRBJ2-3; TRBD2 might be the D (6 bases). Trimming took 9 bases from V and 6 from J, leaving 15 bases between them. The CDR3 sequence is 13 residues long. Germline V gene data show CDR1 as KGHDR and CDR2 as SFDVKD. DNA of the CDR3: TGTGCCACCGGTCAAGCCGCGGGGGATACGCAGTATTTT. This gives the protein CATGQAAGDTQYF.

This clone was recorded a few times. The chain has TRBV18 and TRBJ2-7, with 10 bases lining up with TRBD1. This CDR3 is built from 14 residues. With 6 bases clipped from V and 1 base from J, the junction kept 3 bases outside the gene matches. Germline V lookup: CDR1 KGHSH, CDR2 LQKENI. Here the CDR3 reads CASSRDRGSYEQYF. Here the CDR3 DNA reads TGTGCCAGCTCTAGGGACAGGGGTTCCTACGAGCAGTACTTC.

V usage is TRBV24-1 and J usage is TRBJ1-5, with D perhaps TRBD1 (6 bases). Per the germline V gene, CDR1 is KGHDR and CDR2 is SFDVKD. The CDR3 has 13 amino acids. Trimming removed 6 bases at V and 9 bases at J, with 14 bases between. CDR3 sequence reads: CATSTGRGSPQHF. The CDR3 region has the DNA TGTGCCACCAGTACAGGGCGAGGGTCGCCCCAGCATTTT.

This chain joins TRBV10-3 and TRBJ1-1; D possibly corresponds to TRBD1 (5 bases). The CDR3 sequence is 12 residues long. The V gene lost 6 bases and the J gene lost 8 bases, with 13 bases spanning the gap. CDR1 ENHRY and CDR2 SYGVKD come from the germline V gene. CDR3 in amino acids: CAIRAQGTEAFF. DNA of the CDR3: TGTGCCATCAGAGCCCAGGGAACCGAAGCTTTCTTT.